In its sample, the clone carrying this TCR beta chain was seen many times. Its matching antigen is unknown. The library tagged individual cDNA molecules with unique molecular identifiers. TCRdb fed the RACE reads into MiXCR, producing one record per CDR3 protein. The profile covers 87,000 or so distinct CDR3 sequences, with around 9.6% appearing a single time and roughly 3.5% taken by the ten largest. The data are from a study of human T cells and chemical hapten exposure. Study details: From small differences in pooled library volume came most of the variation in per-sample TCR yields. Whole-study findings and limits: PT1 expanded TCR counts correlated positively with patch test score. DPC sensitization produced no change in TCRs with frequency above 1 in 1000.

From germline, CDR1 is SQVTM and CDR2 ANQGSEA. The V end lost 5 bases, the J end lost 8 bases, and 10 bases lay between the germline ends. This CDR3 contains 11 residues. Time point noted: pre-sensitization, week 0. The treatment here: therapeutic diphenylcyclopropenone sensitization with weekly scalp DPC. This specimen consisted of whole blood, obtained in connection with sensitization to the hapten diphenylcyclopropenone (DPC). The rearrangement joins TRBV29-1 to TRBJ1-3, with D perhaps TRBD1 (5 bases). The TCR originated in a woman aged 35 to 49 with alopecia areata. Some clones in this sample may be carry-over from other donors' samples. CDR3 sequence: CSVTGSDTIYF. DNA of the CDR3: TGCAGCGTTACAGGTTCGGACACCATATATTTT.